This passage covers 30 T cell receptor beta chains from one sample sequenced in a study of blood T cell repertoires in COVID-19. The assay was immunoSEQ multiplex PCR, and TCRdb's table has in-frame clones only and misses some. The data contain some 71,000 clones, about nine tenths of them seen just once; the ten biggest clones take up just over 5%. Sequencing used peripheral blood. The origin of the receptors is a woman between 18 and 30 years old with acute or convalescent COVID-19.

The sample holds one count of this clone. The rearrangement uses TRBV10-3 and TRBJ2-7; 10 nucleotides align to TRBD2. There are 16 residues in the CDR3. After removal of 0 bases from V and 3 bases from J, the junction contained 5 bases not matched to a gene. Germline V gene data show CDR1 as ENHRY and CDR2 as SYGVKD. CDR3 coding DNA: TGTGCCATCAGTGAGTCGTTGGCTAGCGGGGGCTACGAGCAGTACTTC. It yields the protein CAISESLASGGYEQYF.

V and J are TRBV10-2 and TRBJ2-3, with D possibly TRBD2 on 5 matching bases. Germline lookup yields CDR1 WSHSY and CDR2 SAAADI. This CDR3 region has 14 residues. Trimming left V 3 bases short and J 1 base short, with 8 bases between. The CDR3: CASSEDSGTDTQYF. Here the CDR3 DNA reads TGCGCCAGCAGTGAAGATAGCGGCACAGATACGCAGTATTTT.

The chain uses TRBV6-1 and TRBJ1-4; tentative D call: TRBD1 (6 bases). The CDR3 loop spans 15 amino acids. The V gene lost 6 bases and the J gene lost 7 bases, with 18 bases spanning the gap. Per germline, CDR1 MNHNS and CDR2 SASEGT. DNA of the CDR3: TGTGCCAGCAGGACGACTACAGGGACGGGTGAAAAACTGTTTTTT. It specifies CASRTTTGTGEKLFF.

The rearrangement links TRBV9 to TRBJ2-7; the D gene is possibly TRBD2 (5 bases). This CDR3 spans 15 amino acids. V was pared by 2 bases and J by 3 bases, with 15 bases between. CDR1 and CDR2 (germline): SGDLS, YYNGEE. The CDR3 bases are TGTGCCAGCAGCGTCGGATCGGAGGTCGGCTACGAGCAGTACTTC. It is translated as CASSVGSEVGYEQYF.

The chain carries TRBV6-5 and TRBJ2-1, with TRBD2 identical over 9 bases. The trim removed 6 bases at V and 4 bases at J, leaving 4 bases unmatched. The CDR3 sequence is 14 residues long. The germline gives CDR1 MNHEY, CDR2 SVGAGI. CDR3 sequence: CASSDSGGYNEQFF. The CDR3 DNA reads TGTGCCAGCAGCGATAGCGGGGGTTACAATGAGCAGTTCTTC.

The gene calls are TRBV29-1 and TRBJ2-6, with a weak D call TRBD1 (5 bases). V shed 1 base and J shed 0 bases, with 7 bases lying between them. The V gene's germline CDR1 is SQVTM and CDR2 ANQGSEA. This CDR3 spans 15 amino acids. CDR3: CSVEAGFSGANVLTF. CDR3 nucleotide sequence: TGCAGCGTTGAAGCAGGGTTCTCTGGGGCCAACGTCCTGACTTTC.

The chain carries TRBV4-1 and TRBJ2-4; D gene ambiguous. The CDR3 is 15 amino acids. The ends were cut back, 3 bases at V and 0 bases at J, with 9 bases in the middle. Germline CDR1 and CDR2: MGHRA and YSYEKL. DNA of the CDR3: TGCGCCAGCAGCCAGGCAGGTCTAGCCAAAAACATTCAGTACTTC. It codes for CASSQAGLAKNIQYF.

The chain uses TRBV18 and TRBJ1-5; TRBD1 aligns across 8 bases. This CDR3 is built from 13 residues. Germline V lookup: CDR1 KGHSH, CDR2 LQKENI. Unmatched junction bases numbered 5, after V lost 6 bases and J lost 7 bases. The CDR3 DNA follows: TGTGCCAGCTCTCCGGACAGGGACCAGCCCCAGCATTTT. This translates into CASSPDRDQPQHF. Full variable domain (outside the CDR3, taken from reference TRBV18 and TRBJ1-5): NAGVMQNPRHLVRRRGQEARLRCSPMKGHSHVYWYRQLPEEGLKFMVYLQKENIIDESGMPKERFSAEFPKEGPSILRIQQVVRGDSAAYFCASSPDRDQPQHFGDGTRLSIL.

The chain is built from TRBV15 and TRBJ2-3, with 7 bases lining up with TRBD2. The CDR3 covers 14 residues. Germline assignment: CDR1 LNHNV and CDR2 YYDKDF (reference sequence). V trimming: 2 bases; J trimming: 4 bases; junction bases outside the gene matches: 3. CDR3 DNA sequence: TGTGCCACCAGCAGAAGACTAGCATCAGATACGCAGTATTTT. Its protein product is CATSRRLASDTQYF.

The chain recombines TRBV29-1 with TRBJ2-1, with D possibly TRBD1 on 5 matching bases. V was pared by 5 bases and J by 3 bases, with 11 bases between. Germline V gives CDR1 SQVTM, CDR2 ANQGSEA. The length of the CDR3 is 13 residues. The CDR3 sequence: CSVQGLDYNEQFF. CDR3 bases: TGCAGCGTTCAGGGTTTGGACTACAATGAGCAGTTCTTC.

The rearrangement joins TRBV4-1 to TRBJ1-1; TRBD1 agrees at 9 bases. This CDR3 has 15 amino acids. Unmatched junction bases numbered 8, after V lost 4 bases and J lost 5 bases. Germline-derived CDR1 and CDR2 are MGHRA and YSYEKL. The CDR3 DNA follows: TGCGCCAGCAGCCCTACACAGACAGGGGGAACTGAAGCTTTCTTT. It yields the protein CASSPTQTGGTEAFF.

The chain is built from TRBV4-1 and TRBJ2-3; TRBD2 aligns across 8 bases. The CDR3 is 15 residues long. The V gene end was trimmed by 4 bases and the J gene end by 2 bases; junction bases not matched to a gene: 5. The germline CDR1 and CDR2 sequences are MGHRA and YSYEKL. CDR3 nucleotides: TGCGCCAGCAGCCGAGCGGGAGTTACCACAGATACGCAGTATTTT. Amino acid sequence: CASSRAGVTTDTQYF.

The J gene is TRBJ1-5, the V gene TRBV6-1, with 8 bases that match TRBD1. The CDR3 is made up of 15 amino acids. Trimming at V came to 2 bases and at J to 2 bases, leaving 2 bases not matched to a gene. The germline V gene encodes CDR1 MNHNS and CDR2 SASEGT. The CDR3 region is CASSEMGQGNQPQHF. The CDR3, as DNA: TGTGCCAGCAGTGAAATGGGACAGGGCAATCAGCCCCAGCATTTT.

The rearrangement joins TRBV5-4 to TRBJ2-3, with TRBD2 matching 7 bases. Germline trimming cut 4 bases from V and 6 bases from J; bases unmatched to any gene: 5. Per the germline V gene, CDR1 is SGHNT and CDR2 is YYREEE (reference sequence). The CDR3 runs to 13 residues. The CDR3 protein is CASSRTSVDTQYF. As DNA, the CDR3 is TGTGCCAGCAGCCGAACTAGCGTGGATACGCAGTATTTT. Filled out from reference TRBV5-4 and TRBJ2-3, the complete variable domain reads ETGVTQSPTHLIKTRGQQVTLRCSSQSGHNTVSWYQQALGQGPQFIFQYYREEENGRGNFPPRFSGLQFPNYSSELNVNALELDDSALYLCASSRTSVDTQYFGPGTRLTVL.

The rearrangement uses TRBV6-2 or TRBV6-3 and TRBJ2-5; 7 positions match TRBD1. The CDR3 is made up of 15 amino acids. V trimming: 4 bases; J trimming: 4 bases; junction bases outside the gene matches: 9. Germline V gene sequence: CDR1 MNHEY, CDR2 SVGEGT. The CDR3 is CASSSDRDLRETQYF. The CDR3 coding sequence is TGTGCCAGCAGTTCCGACAGGGATTTGAGAGAGACCCAGTACTTC.

The rearrangement joins TRBV2 to TRBJ1-1; D might be TRBD1 (5 bases). Germline values: CDR1 SNHLY, CDR2 FYNNEI. CDR3 length equals 13 residues. Trimming removed 6 bases at V and 1 base at J, with 9 bases between. CDR3 region: CASRATGNTEAFF. CDR3 bases: TGTGCCAGCAGGGCCACAGGGAACACTGAAGCTTTCTTT.

The rearrangement links TRBV29-1 to TRBJ1-1, with TRBD1 as a possible D gene (5 bases). This CDR3 spans 12 amino acids. Germline CDR1 is SQVTM and CDR2 is ANQGSEA. V was shortened by 2 bases and J by 11 bases, with 15 bases between the two germline ends. Written as DNA, the CDR3 is TGCAGCGTTGAACGCAGGGATTATCGGGCTTTCTTT. Translation: CSVERRDYRAFF.

The chain uses TRBV5-1 and TRBJ2-7; 8 bases map to TRBD1. There are 14 residues in the CDR3. Looked up from germline, CDR1 is SGHRS and CDR2 is YFSETQ. J gave up 2 bases and V 4 bases, and 5 bases lay outside the gene matches. CDR3 sequence reads: CASSPDRATYEQYF. CDR3 bases: TGCGCCAGCAGCCCGGACAGGGCAACCTACGAGCAGTACTTC. The whole variable domain, filled in from reference TRBV5-1 and TRBJ2-7, reads KAGVTQTPRYLIKTRGQQVTLSCSPISGHRSVSWYQQTPGQGLQFLFEYFSETQRNKGNFPGRFSGRQFSNSRSEMNVSTLELGDSALYLCASSPDRATYEQYFGPGTRLTVT.

This clone showed up just once. The V call is TRBV4-1, the J call TRBJ1-2, with TRBD1 as a possible D gene (5 bases). Germline V gene data show CDR1 as MGHRA and CDR2 as YSYEKL. V was cut by 1 base and J by 8 bases, with 14 bases left in between. CDR3 size: 14 residues. CDR3 bases: TGCGCCAGCAGCCAAGTAGTTAGGGGCCCCGGCTACACCTTC. Protein product: CASSQVVRGPGYTF.

The chain uses TRBV5-4 and TRBJ2-1, with 10 bases identical to TRBD2. The germline gives CDR1 SGHNT, CDR2 YYREEE (reference sequence). The CDR3 length is 17 residues. J gave up 0 bases and V 4 bases, and 7 bases lay outside the gene matches. The CDR3 sequence: CASSPGLAETSYNEQFF. CDR3 DNA sequence: TGTGCCAGCAGCCCCGGACTAGCGGAAACCTCCTACAATGAGCAGTTCTTC.

This clone was seen a single time. The chain employs TRBV25-1 and TRBJ1-4; D gene uncertain. Deletions cut 5 bases from V and 5 bases from J, with 15 bases between. Germline-derived CDR1 and CDR2 are MGHDK and SYGVNS. The CDR3 runs to 15 residues. CDR3 residues: CASSRRAGLNEKLFF. In DNA form, the CDR3 reads TGTGCCAGCAGTCGTCGTGCCGGGTTAAATGAAAAACTGTTTTTT.

In its sample, this clone was seen once. This sequence joins TRBV7-7 and TRBJ2-4; TRBD2 agrees at 13 bases. V shed 4 bases, J shed 0 bases, and the junction held 9 bases outside the gene matches. In germline, CDR1 is SSHAT, CDR2 FNYEAQ (reference sequence). The CDR3 runs to 19 residues. CDR3 region: CASSSGTSGTFLAKNIQYF. For the CDR3, the DNA is TGTGCCAGCAGCTCCGGGACTAGCGGGACGTTCCTAGCCAAAAACATTCAGTACTTC.

The chain uses TRBV5-1 and TRBJ2-3; possible D gene TRBD2, 6 bases. Per germline, CDR1 SGHRS and CDR2 YFSETQ. This CDR3 region has 14 residues. Trimming stripped 4 bases from V and 0 bases from J, with 9 bases between. Here the CDR3 DNA reads TGCGCCAGCAGCCTAGGGACTAGCACAGATACGCAGTATTTT. Protein product: CASSLGTSTDTQYF.

The DNA for the CDR3 is TGTGCCTGGAGTGGTAGGGGAACCTATAATTCACCCCTCCACTTT. Amino acid sequence: CAWSGRGTYNSPLHF. The gene calls are TRBV30 and TRBJ1-6, with D perhaps TRBD1 (5 bases). V lost 1 base to trimming and J lost 2 bases, with 9 bases between them. This CDR3 is built from 15 residues. Germline CDR1 GTSNPN, CDR2 SVGIG (reference sequence). The full variable domain, with the rest looked up from reference TRBV30 and TRBJ1-6, is SQTIHQWPATLVQPVGSPLSLECTVEGTSNPNLYWYRQAAGRGLQLLFYSVGIGQISSEVPQNLSASRPQDRQFILSSKKLLLSDSGFYLCAWSGRGTYNSPLHFGNGTRLTVT.

The chain uses TRBV12-3 or TRBV12-4 and TRBJ2-7, with a tentative D call TRBD1 (6 bases). The CDR3 covers 13 residues. V lost 5 bases to trimming and J lost 2 bases, with 10 bases between them. The CDR3 spells CASSPGQPYEQYF. DNA of the CDR3: TGTGCCAGCAGTCCAGGACAGCCCTACGAGCAGTACTTC.

The chain is built from TRBV28 and TRBJ2-7; 7 positions match TRBD1. CDR3 length equals 12 residues. The V gene end was trimmed by 7 bases and the J gene end by 4 bases; junction bases not matched to a gene: 4. Germline values: CDR1 MDHEN, CDR2 SYDVKM. CDR3 sequence reads: CASTTGRYEQYF. The CDR3 nucleotides read TGTGCCAGCACGACAGGGAGATACGAGCAGTACTTC.

The chain uses TRBV30 and TRBJ2-7, with TRBD1 identical over 8 bases. CDR1 GTSNPN and CDR2 SVGIG come from the germline V gene (reference sequence). Trimming at V came to 8 bases and at J to 5 bases, leaving 8 bases not matched to a gene. The CDR3 extends over 12 amino acids. CDR3 sequence: CAQTGDGNEQYF. CDR3 DNA sequence: TGTGCCCAGACAGGGGACGGCAACGAGCAGTACTTC.

This clone was seen a handful of times. The chain employs TRBV19 and TRBJ2-7; D may be TRBD2 (6 bases). CDR3 length: 14 amino acids. V was cut by 3 bases and J by 1 base, with 10 bases left in between. CDR1 is LNHDA and CDR2 is SQIVND in the germline V gene (reference sequence). For the CDR3, the DNA is TGTGCCAGTAGTATGTTTCGGGGGTCCTACGAGCAGTACTTC. It specifies CASSMFRGSYEQYF.

The chain links TRBV28 to TRBJ1-4, with no clear D. The CDR3 has 14 amino acids. V was shortened by 2 bases and J by 5 bases, with 9 bases between the two germline ends. From germline, CDR1 is MDHEN and CDR2 SYDVKM. CDR3 in DNA: TGTGCCAGCAGTTTAAAGTACGGGAATGAAAAACTGTTTTTT. As protein: CASSLKYGNEKLFF.

CDR3 region: CASSQDSRGGQPQHF. The DNA for the CDR3 is TGCGCCAGCAGCCAAGATAGCAGGGGTGGTCAGCCCCAGCATTTT. The gene calls are TRBV4-1 and TRBJ1-5, with TRBD1 as a possible D gene (6 bases). The CDR3 totals 15 residues. The V gene lost 0 bases and the J gene lost 6 bases, with 12 bases spanning the gap. Per germline, CDR1 MGHRA and CDR2 YSYEKL.